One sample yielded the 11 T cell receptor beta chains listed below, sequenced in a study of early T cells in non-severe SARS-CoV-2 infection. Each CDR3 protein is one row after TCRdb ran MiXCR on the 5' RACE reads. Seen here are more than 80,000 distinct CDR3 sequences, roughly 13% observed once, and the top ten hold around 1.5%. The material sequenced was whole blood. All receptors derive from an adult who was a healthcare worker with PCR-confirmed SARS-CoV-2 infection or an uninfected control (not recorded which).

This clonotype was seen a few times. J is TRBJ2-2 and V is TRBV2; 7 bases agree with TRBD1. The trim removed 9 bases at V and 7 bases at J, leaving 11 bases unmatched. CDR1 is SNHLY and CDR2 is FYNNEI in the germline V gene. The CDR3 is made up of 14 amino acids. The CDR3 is CASQTNRGVGELFF. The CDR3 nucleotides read TGTGCCAGTCAAACCAACAGGGGAGTCGGGGAGCTGTTTTTT.

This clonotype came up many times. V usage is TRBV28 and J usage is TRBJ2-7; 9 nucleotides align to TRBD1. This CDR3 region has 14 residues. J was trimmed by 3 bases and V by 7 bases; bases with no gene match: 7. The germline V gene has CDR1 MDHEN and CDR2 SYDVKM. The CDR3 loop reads CASTTGTGFYEQYF. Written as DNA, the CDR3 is TGTGCCAGCACTACCGGGACAGGGTTCTACGAGCAGTACTTC.

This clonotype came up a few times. The CDR3 protein is CASSVDRGEQYF. CDR3 DNA sequence: TGTGCCAGCAGTGTCGACAGGGGCGAGCAGTACTTC. The rearrangement joins TRBV2 to TRBJ2-7, with TRBD1 identical over 8 bases. The trim removed 4 bases at V and 6 bases at J, leaving 2 bases unmatched. Germline CDR1 is SNHLY and CDR2 is FYNNEI. The CDR3 extends over 12 amino acids. The full variable domain, completed using reference TRBV2 and TRBJ2-7, is EPEVTQTPSHQVTQMGQEVILRCVPISNHLYFYWYRQILGQKVEFLVSFYNNEISEKSEIFDDQFSVERPDGSNFTLKIRSTKLEDSAMYFCASSVDRGEQYFGPGTRLTVT.

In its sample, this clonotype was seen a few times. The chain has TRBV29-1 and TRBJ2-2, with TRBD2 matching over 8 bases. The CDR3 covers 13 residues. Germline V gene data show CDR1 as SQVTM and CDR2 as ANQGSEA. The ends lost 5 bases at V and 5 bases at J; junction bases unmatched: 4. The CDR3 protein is CSVHSGVTGELFF. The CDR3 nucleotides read TGCAGCGTTCATAGCGGGGTAACCGGGGAGCTGTTTTTT.

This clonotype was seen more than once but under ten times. This chain's CDR3 is CASSVVAGASSGETQYF. In DNA form, the CDR3 reads TGTGCCAGCAGTGTGGTAGCGGGGGCCTCAAGCGGGGAGACCCAGTACTTC. This chain connects TRBV2 to TRBJ2-5, with TRBD2 matching over 9 bases. Trimming removed 4 bases from V and 5 bases from J; junction bases left unmatched: 14. CDR1 and CDR2 (germline): SNHLY, FYNNEI. There are 17 residues in the CDR3.

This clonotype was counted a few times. DNA for the CDR3: TGCGCCAGCAGCTTGGACAGATATTCACCCCTCCACTTT. Residues: CASSLDRYSPLHF. The chain combines TRBV5-1 with TRBJ1-6; D is undetermined. Trimming pared 0 bases from V and 8 bases from J, leaving 6 bases between. CDR3 size: 13 residues. The germline V gene encodes CDR1 SGHRS and CDR2 YFSETQ.

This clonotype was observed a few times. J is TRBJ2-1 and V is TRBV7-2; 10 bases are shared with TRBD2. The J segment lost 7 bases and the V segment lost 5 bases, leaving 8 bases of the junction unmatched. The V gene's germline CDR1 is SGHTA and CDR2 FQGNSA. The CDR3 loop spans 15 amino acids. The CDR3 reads CASSPAGGPGNEQFF. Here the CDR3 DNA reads TGTGCCAGCAGCCCAGCGGGGGGGCCTGGGAATGAGCAGTTCTTC.

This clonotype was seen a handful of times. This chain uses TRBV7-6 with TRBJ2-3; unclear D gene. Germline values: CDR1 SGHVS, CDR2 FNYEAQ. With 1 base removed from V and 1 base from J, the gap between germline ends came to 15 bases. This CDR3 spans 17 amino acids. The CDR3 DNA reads TGTGCCAGCAGCTTAGATACACCCGCGGCCCGCACAGATACGCAGTATTTT. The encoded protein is CASSLDTPAARTDTQYF.

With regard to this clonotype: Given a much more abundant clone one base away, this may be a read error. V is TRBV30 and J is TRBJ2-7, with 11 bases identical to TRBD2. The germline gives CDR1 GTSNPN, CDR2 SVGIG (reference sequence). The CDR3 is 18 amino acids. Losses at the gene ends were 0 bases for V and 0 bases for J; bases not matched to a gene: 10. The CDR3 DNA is TGTGCCTGGAGTGTATCGAGACTAGCGGGGATGAGCTCCTACGAGCAGTACTTC. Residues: CAWSVSRLAGMSSYEQYF.

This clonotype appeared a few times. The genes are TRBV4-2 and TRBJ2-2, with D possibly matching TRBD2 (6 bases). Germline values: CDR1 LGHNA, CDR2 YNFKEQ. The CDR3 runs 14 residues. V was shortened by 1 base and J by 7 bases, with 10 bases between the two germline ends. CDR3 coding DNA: TGTGCCAGCAGCCAAGTGCGGGGACTCGGGGAGCTGTTTTTT. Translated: CASSQVRGLGELFF.

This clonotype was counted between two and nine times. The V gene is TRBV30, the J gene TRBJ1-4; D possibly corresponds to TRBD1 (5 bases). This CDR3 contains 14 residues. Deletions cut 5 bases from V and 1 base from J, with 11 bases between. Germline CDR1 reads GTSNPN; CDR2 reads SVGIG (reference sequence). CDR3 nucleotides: TGTGCCTGGGGACGGGGGGAAACTAATGAAAAACTGTTTTTT. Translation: CAWGRGETNEKLFF.